The 4 T cell receptor beta chains given below trace back to one sample, sequenced in a study of cytomegalovirus exposure and HLA in healthy donors. The PCR ran on 60 Vbeta and 13 Jbeta primers. Sequencing was performed with immunoSEQ multiplex PCR; in TCRdb, only in-frame clones are kept and a portion is missing. The data contain roughly 200,000 clones, almost 85% of them singletons. Sequencing input: PBMCs. The receptor source for this set is a woman between 40 and 55 years old in good health and CMV-seronegative.

This chain uses TRBV5-6 with TRBJ2-7, with D unresolved. The CDR3 has 15 residues. The germline gives CDR1 SGHDT, CDR2 YYEEEE. V was pared by 0 bases and J by 3 bases, with 13 bases between. The DNA for the CDR3 is TGTGCCAGCAGCTTGGCCCGACACCCGGTCTACGAGCAGTACTTC. It translates to CASSLARHPVYEQYF.

The chain has TRBV11-3 and TRBJ2-3, with 7 bases fitting TRBD1. V lost 7 bases, J lost 1 base, and 2 bases stayed unmatched. This CDR3 has 13 amino acids. The V gene's germline CDR1 is SGHNT and CDR2 YENEEA. CDR3 residues: CASNDRGTDTQYF. DNA for the CDR3: TGTGCCAGCAATGACAGGGGCACAGATACGCAGTATTTT.

CDR3 in amino acids: CASSTDRETQYF. CDR3 sequence (DNA): TGTGCCAGTAGTACTGACAGGGAGACCCAGTACTTC. V is TRBV19 and J is TRBJ2-5; perhaps TRBD1 as D (6 bases). Trimming cost V 4 bases and J 5 bases, with 8 bases left between them. The CDR3 loop spans 12 amino acids. Germline V gene lookup returns CDR1 LNHDA and CDR2 SQIVND (reference sequence).

The chain has TRBV10-3 and TRBJ2-7; 10 positions match TRBD2. The CDR3 runs 19 residues. Germline CDR1 reads ENHRY; CDR2 reads SYGVKD. Trimming took 4 bases from V and 2 from J; bases not matched to a gene: 17. CDR3 in amino acids: CAISAFRGLAERKTYEQYF. Here the CDR3 DNA reads TGTGCCATCAGTGCCTTCAGAGGACTAGCGGAAAGGAAGACCTACGAGCAGTACTTC.